This T cell receptor (beta chain) was observed in a study of PD-L1 blockade in urothelial cancer. The overall study: Blood was subjected to analysis at 3 weeks (second dose) and 6 weeks following treatment start. When blood samples were assessed, the median T cell count was 141,255.

Time point meaning: pretreatment peripheral blood. The method was immunoSEQ multiplex PCR; TCRdb's version includes in-frame clones alone and lacks a portion of them. The data contain roughly 39,000 clones, approximately 90% of them seen just once; the ten biggest clones take up roughly 12%. The CDR3 contains 16 residues. Germline assignment: CDR1 SGHTA and CDR2 FQGTGA. J lost 8 bases, V lost 7 bases, and 16 bases had no gene match. J is TRBJ2-1 and V is TRBV7-3, with 8 nucleotides matching TRBD1. The input for sequencing was PBMCs, taken around atezolizumab (anti-PD-L1) treatment. This clonotype was obtained from a woman aged 55-69 years with urothelial cancer. In DNA, the CDR3 is TGTGCCAGCATCCTCGAAGGGGCAGGGGGCGGCTATGAGCAGTTCTTC. The encoded protein is CASILEGAGGGYEQFF.